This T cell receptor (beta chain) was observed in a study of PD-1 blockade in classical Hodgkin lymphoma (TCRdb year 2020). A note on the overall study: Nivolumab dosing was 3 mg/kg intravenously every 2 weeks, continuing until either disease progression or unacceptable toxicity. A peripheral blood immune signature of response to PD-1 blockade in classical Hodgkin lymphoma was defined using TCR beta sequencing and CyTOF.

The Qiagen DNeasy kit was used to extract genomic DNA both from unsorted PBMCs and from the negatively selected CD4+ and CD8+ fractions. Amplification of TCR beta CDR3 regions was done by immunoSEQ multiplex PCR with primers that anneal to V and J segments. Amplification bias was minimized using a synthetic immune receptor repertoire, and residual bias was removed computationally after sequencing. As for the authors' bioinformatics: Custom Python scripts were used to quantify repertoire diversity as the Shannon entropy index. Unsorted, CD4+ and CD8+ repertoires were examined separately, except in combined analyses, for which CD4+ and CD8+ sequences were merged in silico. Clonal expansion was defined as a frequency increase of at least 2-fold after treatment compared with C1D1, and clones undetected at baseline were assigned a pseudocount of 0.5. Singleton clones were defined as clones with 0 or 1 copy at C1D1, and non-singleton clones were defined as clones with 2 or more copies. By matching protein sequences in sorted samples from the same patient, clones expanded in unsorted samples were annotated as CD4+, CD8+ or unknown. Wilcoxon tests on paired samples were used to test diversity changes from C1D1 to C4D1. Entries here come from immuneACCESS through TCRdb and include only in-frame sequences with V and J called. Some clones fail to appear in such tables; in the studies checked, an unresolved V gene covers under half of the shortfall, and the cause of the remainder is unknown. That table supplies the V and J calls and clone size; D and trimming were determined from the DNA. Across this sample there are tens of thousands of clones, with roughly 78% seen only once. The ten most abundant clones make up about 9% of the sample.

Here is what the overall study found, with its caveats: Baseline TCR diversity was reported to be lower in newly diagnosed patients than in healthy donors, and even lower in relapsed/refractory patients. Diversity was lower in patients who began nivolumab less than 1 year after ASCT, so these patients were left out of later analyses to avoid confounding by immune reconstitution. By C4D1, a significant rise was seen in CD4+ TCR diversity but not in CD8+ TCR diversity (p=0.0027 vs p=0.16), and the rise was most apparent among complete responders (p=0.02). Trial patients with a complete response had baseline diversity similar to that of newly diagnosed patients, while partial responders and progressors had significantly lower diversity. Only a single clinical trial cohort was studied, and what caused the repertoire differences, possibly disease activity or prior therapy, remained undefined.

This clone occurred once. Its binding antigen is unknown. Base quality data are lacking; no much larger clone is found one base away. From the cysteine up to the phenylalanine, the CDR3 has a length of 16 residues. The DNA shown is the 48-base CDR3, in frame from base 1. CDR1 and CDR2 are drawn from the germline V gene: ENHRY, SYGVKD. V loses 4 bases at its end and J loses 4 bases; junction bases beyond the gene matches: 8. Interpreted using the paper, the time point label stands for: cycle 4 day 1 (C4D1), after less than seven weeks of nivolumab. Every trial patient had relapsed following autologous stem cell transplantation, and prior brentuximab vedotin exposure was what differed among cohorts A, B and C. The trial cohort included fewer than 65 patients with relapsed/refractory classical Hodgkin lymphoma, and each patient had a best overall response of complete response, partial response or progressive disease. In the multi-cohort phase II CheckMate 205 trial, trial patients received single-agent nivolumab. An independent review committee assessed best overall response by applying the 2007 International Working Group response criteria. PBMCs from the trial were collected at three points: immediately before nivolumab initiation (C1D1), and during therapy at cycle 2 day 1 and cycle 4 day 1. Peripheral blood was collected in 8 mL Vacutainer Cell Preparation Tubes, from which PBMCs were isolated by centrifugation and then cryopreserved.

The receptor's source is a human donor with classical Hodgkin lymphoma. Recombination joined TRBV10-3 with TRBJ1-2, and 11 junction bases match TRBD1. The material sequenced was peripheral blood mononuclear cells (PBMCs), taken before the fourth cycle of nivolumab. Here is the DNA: TGTGCCATCAGTGGGGTAGGACAGGGGGCATCCTATGGCTACACCTTC. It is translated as CAISGVGQGASYGYTF.